The source of this T cell receptor (beta chain) is a study of metastatic and nonmetastatic thyroid tumors (dated by TCRdb to 2018 to 2020). Some background on the complete study: For patients with malignant and with benign thyroid disease, the researchers compared repertoires between peripheral blood samples and tumor or nodule tissue samples.

None of the patients had been given any treatment before thyroid surgery. Using T-cell receptor beta sequencing, the researchers looked back retrospectively at clinical samples from patients, gathered between about 2012 and 2019. V is reduced by 6 bases and J by 3 bases, leaving a spacing of 12 bases between them. The germline V gene (reference sequence) provides CDR1 MNHEY and CDR2 SMNVEV. Inclusive of the bounding cysteine and phenylalanine, the CDR3 is 14 residues long. Only the CDR3 region is kept as DNA, spanning 42 bases read in frame from base 1. The paper as a whole reports these results and caveats: In both blood and tumor samples, malignant tumors were reported to have significantly higher TCR beta diversity than benign nodules.

Of note for this clone: Its antigen target is currently unknown. Base quality data are lacking; no much larger clone is found one base away.

The library was produced with PCR. Reads for this sample came from an Illumina HiSeq 4000. The TCR beta-chain CDR3 region of each patient was profiled by high-throughput sequencing. The paper's processing steps were these. A classifier to discriminate distant-metastatic papillary thyroid cancer patients was built from CDR3 differences across clinicopathological groups. The Shannon index was used to assess repertoire diversity, and the Morisita-Horn index was used to assess tumor-blood repertoire similarity. TCRdb reprocessed the public reads (quality trimming at Q25 with fastp, clone calling with MiXCR) and kept in-frame beta chains. TCRdb, not the authors, supplied the V and J calls. The sample table lists some 33,000 clones, approximately 17% of them with a count of one. Of the sample, under 5% falls within the top ten clones.

The specimen was blood. This TCR came from a female donor with papillary thyroid cancer or a benign thyroid nodule (not recorded which). Some clones in this sample may be carry-over from other donors' samples. The chain links TRBV27 with TRBJ2-1; the D gene lacks a confident call. The CDR3 is CASSRTTGYNEQFF. The nucleotides are TGTGCCAGCAGCCGTACTACCGGCTACAATGAGCAGTTCTTC.